Shown below are 26 T cell receptor beta chains from a single sample sequenced in a study of blood T cell repertoires in COVID-19. Profiling relied on immunoSEQ multiplex PCR, and the TCRdb table lists in-frame clones only, not all of them. The repertoire has about 210,000 clones, around 85% of them found once; the top ten carry 4.5% to 6%. Sequencing was done on a sample of peripheral blood. Receptor source: a man in his fifties with COVID-19, enrolled during active disease.

This chain uses TRBV12-3 or TRBV12-4 with TRBJ1-1, with D uncertain. With 4 bases removed from V and 4 bases from J, the gap between germline ends came to 4 bases. The CDR3 loop spans 11 amino acids. CDR3 in DNA: TGTGCCAGCAGTTATAGCACTGAAGCTTTCTTT. Its protein is CASSYSTEAFF.

The genes are TRBV7-3 and TRBJ1-5; D may be TRBD1 (6 bases). The CDR3 consists of 17 residues. Germline loops: CDR1 SGHTA, CDR2 FQGTGA. V lost 2 bases and J 4 bases, leaving 18 bases between the germline ends. The CDR3 loop is CASSLAGGRGLNQPQHF. The CDR3 region has the DNA TGTGCCAGCAGCTTAGCGGGGGGGCGCGGCTTGAATCAGCCCCAGCATTTT.

The chain joins TRBV6-5 to TRBJ2-2; TRBD2 matches 12 bases. From germline, CDR1 is MNHEY and CDR2 SVGAGI. The CDR3 consists of 16 residues. The ends lost 2 bases at V and 6 bases at J; junction bases unmatched: 4. The CDR3 region is CASSYQGLAGPGELFF. For the CDR3, the DNA is TGTGCCAGCAGTTACCAAGGACTAGCGGGGCCCGGGGAGCTGTTTTTT.

Concerning this clone itself: A read error may account for a junction end that differs from germline. The V call is TRBV3-1 (or the pseudogene TRBV3-2), the J call TRBJ2-1; TRBD2 matches at 7 bases. The germline CDR1 and CDR2 sequences are LGHDT and YNNKEL (reference sequence). The CDR3 spans 13 residues. CDR3: CASSQGPGGGVVF. DNA of the CDR3: TGTGCCAGCAGCCAAGGGCCGGGGGGAGGGGTGGTCTTC.

V and J are TRBV7-9 and TRBJ1-2; maybe TRBD1 (6 bases). Trimming took 1 base from V and 6 from J, leaving 9 bases between them. The germline gives CDR1 SEHNR, CDR2 FQNEAQ (reference sequence). CDR3 length: 13 residues. CDR3 sequence reads: CASSLEGDHGYTF. The CDR3 DNA sequence: TGTGCCAGCAGCTTAGAGGGGGATCATGGCTACACCTTC.

The chain couples TRBV6-1 to TRBJ1-6; TRBD1 agrees at 9 bases. With 3 bases clipped from V and 7 bases from J, the junction kept 7 bases outside the gene matches. Germline values: CDR1 MNHNS, CDR2 SASEGT. The CDR3 is 16 amino acids. CDR3 in amino acids: CASSDYPGQGNSPLHF. The CDR3 DNA reads TGTGCCAGCAGTGACTATCCGGGACAGGGAAATTCACCCCTCCACTTT.

The chain couples TRBV7-2 to TRBJ2-5, with 13 bases identical to TRBD2. The CDR3 contains 16 residues. Germline V gives CDR1 SGHTA, CDR2 FQGNSA. J was trimmed by 4 bases and V by 5 bases; bases with no gene match: 7. The CDR3 sequence: CASSQTSGGAGETQYF. CDR3 in DNA: TGTGCCAGCAGCCAAACTAGCGGGGGGGCCGGAGAGACCCAGTACTTC. Full variable domain (rest looked up from reference TRBV7-2 and TRBJ2-5): GAGVSQSPSNKVTEKGKDVELRCDPISGHTALYWYRQSLGQGLEFLIYFQGNSAPDKSGLPSDRFSAERTGGSVSTLTIQRTQQEDSAVYLCASSQTSGGAGETQYFGPGTRLLVL.

The chain combines TRBV7-6 with TRBJ2-3, with D maybe TRBD2 (7 bases). In germline, CDR1 is SGHVS, CDR2 FNYEAQ. V lost 2 bases to trimming and J lost 2 bases, with 14 bases between them. The CDR3 runs 16 residues. The CDR3 sequence is CASSLSAGAATDTQYF. The CDR3, as DNA: TGTGCCAGCAGCTTATCTGCGGGGGCCGCCACAGATACGCAGTATTTT.

This sequence joins TRBV12-3 or TRBV12-4 and TRBJ1-3; TRBD1 is a possible D gene (5 bases). The CDR3 sequence is 12 residues long. V was shortened by 6 bases and J by 9 bases, with 12 bases between the two germline ends. CDR3 residues: CASSRTQGTIYF. The CDR3 DNA reads TGTGCCAGCAGCCGGACGCAGGGCACCATATATTTT.

V usage is TRBV5-1 and J usage is TRBJ1-5, with 7 bases that match TRBD1. Germline assignment: CDR1 SGHRS and CDR2 YFSETQ. The CDR3 is 19 residues long. J lost 3 bases, V lost 0 bases, and 15 bases had no gene match. CDR3 sequence reads: CASSLETADRLPNNQPQHF. The CDR3 coding sequence is TGCGCCAGCAGCTTGGAAACGGCGGACAGGCTTCCCAACAATCAGCCCCAGCATTTT.

The CDR3 loop reads CASSEGLRDGYEQYF. CDR3 DNA: TGTGCCAGCAGTGAAGGTCTGCGGGACGGCTACGAGCAGTACTTC. The rearrangement uses TRBV2 and TRBJ2-7; D perhaps matches TRBD2 (6 bases). The length of the CDR3 is 15 residues. The germline gives CDR1 SNHLY, CDR2 FYNNEI. Trimming cost V 1 base and J 3 bases, with 13 bases left between them.

The chain links TRBV30 to TRBJ2-4, with TRBD1 matching 9 bases. Germline V gives CDR1 GTSNPN, CDR2 SVGIG (reference sequence). CDR3 length: 13 amino acids. Germline trimming cut 2 bases from V and 9 bases from J; bases unmatched to any gene: 5. This CDR3 reads CAWSIGQGTIQYF. CDR3 sequence (DNA): TGTGCCTGGAGTATCGGACAGGGGACCATTCAGTACTTC.

The rearrangement uses TRBV19 and TRBJ2-7; 7 bases are a match to TRBD2. V lost 1 base, J lost 6 bases, and 3 bases stayed unmatched. This CDR3 is built from 13 residues. The germline CDR1 and CDR2 sequences are LNHDA and SQIVND (reference sequence). The CDR3 spells CASSIGGGSEQYF. CDR3 sequence (DNA): TGTGCCAGTAGTATAGGGGGAGGGTCCGAGCAGTACTTC.

The V gene is TRBV29-1, the J gene TRBJ2-3; TRBD1 agrees at 9 bases. Looked up from germline, CDR1 is SQVTM and CDR2 is ANQGSEA. V dropped 4 bases and J dropped 5; count of bases not matched to a gene: 7. This CDR3 has 14 amino acids. The CDR3 nucleotides read TGCAGCGTTGCCGGGGACAGGGAAATAGATACGCAGTATTTT. Protein product: CSVAGDREIDTQYF.

This clone occurred once. The chain joins TRBV20-1 to TRBJ1-6, with D perhaps matching TRBD1 (5 bases). The CDR3 length is 15 residues. Germline CDR1 is DFQATT and CDR2 is SNEGSKA (reference sequence). Trimming removed 3 bases at V and 9 bases at J, with 18 bases between. The CDR3 loop reads CSASEGQVGSSPLHF. The CDR3 coding sequence is TGCAGTGCTAGTGAGGGGCAAGTAGGAAGTTCACCCCTCCACTTT.

The CDR3 DNA reads as TGTGCCAGCAGCCCGGGGACTAGCGGGGGCAGCACAGATACGCAGTATTTT. This gives the protein CASSPGTSGGSTDTQYF. The chain has TRBV11-3 and TRBJ2-3; 14 bases are a match to TRBD2. Germline V gene lookup returns CDR1 SGHNT and CDR2 YENEEA. This CDR3 has 17 amino acids. Trimming cost V 5 bases and J 0 bases; bases outside gene matches: 4.

The gene calls are TRBV29-1 and TRBJ2-7; D possibly corresponds to TRBD2 (5 bases). Germline V gives CDR1 SQVTM, CDR2 ANQGSEA. The CDR3 sequence is 13 residues long. Between the trimmed V and J ends, which lost 6 bases and 2 bases, there was a span of 14 bases. CDR3 in amino acids: CSVDPEGTYEQYF. CDR3 bases: TGCAGCGTGGACCCCGAGGGAACCTACGAGCAGTACTTC.

The sample holds a few counts of this clone. The rearrangement joins TRBV13 to TRBJ2-7; 9 bases are a match to TRBD1. The J segment lost 5 bases and the V segment lost 6 bases, leaving 8 bases of the junction unmatched. The length of the CDR3 is 14 residues. The germline V gene encodes CDR1 PRHDT and CDR2 FYEKMQ (reference sequence). CDR3 region: CASRRRDRVDEQYF. CDR3 nucleotide sequence: TGTGCCAGCAGACGCCGGGACAGGGTAGACGAGCAGTACTTC.

The chain combines TRBV9 with TRBJ1-2, with D tentatively TRBD1 (5 bases). Trimming cost V 3 bases and J 5 bases, with 14 bases left between them. CDR1 is SGDLS and CDR2 is YYNGEE in the germline V gene. This CDR3 comprises 14 residues. CDR3 residues: CASSASGEGYGYTF. The CDR3 DNA follows: TGTGCCAGCAGCGCCAGCGGGGAGGGGTATGGCTACACCTTC.

The chain is built from TRBV9 and TRBJ2-3; TRBD2 agrees at 12 bases. Germline V gene sequence: CDR1 SGDLS, CDR2 YYNGEE. This CDR3 region has 17 residues. After removal of 3 bases from V and 2 bases from J, the junction contained 7 bases not matched to a gene. The CDR3 here is CASSAGGLAGITDTQYF. CDR3 nucleotide sequence: TGTGCCAGCAGCGCAGGAGGACTAGCGGGGATCACAGATACGCAGTATTTT.

The gene calls are TRBV3-1 (or the pseudogene TRBV3-2) and TRBJ2-3; 13 bases are a match to TRBD2. The CDR3 has 18 residues. Germline CDR1 reads LGHDT; CDR2 reads YNNKEL (reference sequence). V was clipped by 4 bases and J by 0 bases; unmatched bases: 7. Here the CDR3 DNA reads TGTGCCAGCAGCCCCACTAGCGGGGGGGCCTCTAGCACAGATACGCAGTATTTT. Its translation: CASSPTSGGASSTDTQYF.

This chain joins TRBV30 and TRBJ2-1, with no clear D. Germline V gene lookup returns CDR1 GTSNPN and CDR2 SVGIG (reference sequence). The CDR3 has 12 amino acids. Deletions cut 2 bases from V and 2 bases from J, with 4 bases between. CDR3 in amino acids: CAWSHTYNEQFF. In nucleotides, the CDR3 is TGTGCCTGGAGTCACACCTACAATGAGCAGTTCTTC.

The chain employs TRBV10-2 and TRBJ1-1, with D perhaps matching TRBD1 (5 bases). Trimming removed 6 bases from V and 2 bases from J, with 13 bases in between. Germline loops: CDR1 WSHSY, CDR2 SAAADI. The CDR3 runs to 14 residues. The CDR3 spells CASSYRHFNTEAFF. The CDR3 DNA reads TGCGCCAGCAGCTACAGGCATTTCAACACTGAAGCTTTCTTT.

The rearrangement joins TRBV3-1 (or the pseudogene TRBV3-2) to TRBJ2-7, with D possibly TRBD1 on 6 matching bases. V shed 1 base and J shed 7 bases, with 17 bases lying between them. This CDR3 comprises 15 residues. Per the germline V gene, CDR1 is LGHDT and CDR2 is YNNKEL (reference sequence). CDR3: CASSQVAGAVGEQYF. The CDR3 nucleotides read TGTGCCAGCAGCCAAGTGGCAGGGGCCGTAGGGGAGCAGTACTTC.

The V and J genes are TRBV7-8 and TRBJ1-6, with 9 nucleotides matching TRBD1. The CDR3 is made up of 14 amino acids. Germline V gene lookup returns CDR1 SGHVS and CDR2 FQNEAQ. V trimming: 6 bases; J trimming: 9 bases; junction bases outside the gene matches: 6. Here the CDR3 reads CASSLGQGGSPLHF. CDR3 DNA sequence: TGTGCCAGCAGTTTGGGACAGGGAGGTTCACCCCTCCACTTT.

This chain uses TRBV7-2 with TRBJ1-1, with TRBD1 as a possible D gene (6 bases). The V gene's germline CDR1 is SGHTA and CDR2 FQGNSA. This CDR3 spans 13 amino acids. V lost 2 bases and J lost 5, with 9 bases in between. The CDR3 coding sequence is TGTGCCAGCAGCTTAACAGGGAATACTGAAGCTTTCTTT. This codes for CASSLTGNTEAFF.